The clone carrying this T cell receptor beta chain was recorded many times. Its antigen is unknown. The data were taken from a study of T cells after yellow fever vaccination. Study in general: Fractions of limited cellularity were prepared by means of SMART-Seq v4 Ultra Low Input. Study conclusions and caveats: Boosting was followed by the reappearance of most primary-vaccination clones (approximately 95% CD4, 85% to 90% CD8). Abundant bulk-derived clonotypes could contaminate FACS-sorted repertoires.

Template switching with 5'RACE generated the TCR cDNA and added a universal primer site and UMIs. TCRdb itself ran the 5' RACE reads through MiXCR, one entry per CDR3 protein. The sample lists 120,000 or so distinct CDR3 sequences, almost 9% seen once, with 30% to 50% in the top ten. The trim removed 5 bases at V and 4 bases at J, leaving 5 bases unmatched. Germline-derived CDR1 and CDR2 are DFQATT and SNEGSKA (reference sequence). The CDR3 sequence is 13 residues long. This TCR was recovered from a man aged 18 to 29 who received the YFV17D yellow fever vaccine. The specimen was CD8+ T cells sorted from PBMCs, collected on the day of the yellow fever booster vaccination. This chain joins TRBV20-1 and TRBJ2-3, with TRBD2 identical over 8 bases. CDR3 DNA sequence: TGCAGTGCTGAAGCGGGGGCCTCAGATACGCAGTATTTT. Translating gives CSAEAGASDTQYF.